The next 31 T cell receptor beta chains were all read from a single sample in a study of neurological immune-mediated disorders. TCRdb analysed the 5' RACE reads with MiXCR anew, one entry per CDR3 protein. The table includes 40,000 or so distinct CDR3 sequences, less than 8.5% detected once. The sample consisted of PBMCs. The receptors were gathered from a woman between 40 and 55 years old in good health.

The sample holds many counts of this clonotype. The chain couples TRBV10-3 to TRBJ1-5, with D tentatively TRBD1 (6 bases). Germline CDR1 and CDR2: ENHRY and SYGVKD. The CDR3 runs to 14 residues. Trimming took off 4 bases at V and 1 base at J, with 8 bases between the two ends. CDR3 loop: CAISATGSNQPQHF. The CDR3 nucleotides are TGTGCCATCAGTGCGACAGGCAGCAATCAGCCCCAGCATTTT.

This clonotype showed up many times. V gene TRBV5-1 combines with J gene TRBJ2-2, with D possibly matching TRBD2 (6 bases). From germline, CDR1 is SGHRS and CDR2 YFSETQ. This CDR3 spans 14 amino acids. Trimming took 4 bases from V and 4 from J, leaving 11 bases between them. CDR3 protein: CASSLDYSTGELFF. The CDR3 coding sequence is TGCGCCAGCAGCCTGGACTATTCCACCGGGGAGCTGTTTTTT.

Many counts were recorded for this clonotype. The chain has TRBV29-1 and TRBJ2-3; 7 nucleotides match TRBD2. V shed 2 bases, J shed 1 base, and the junction held 6 bases outside the gene matches. This CDR3 contains 15 residues. Germline V gene data show CDR1 as SQVTM and CDR2 as ANQGSEA. The CDR3 sequence: CSVEFGGGGTDTQYF. CDR3 DNA: TGCAGCGTTGAATTTGGGGGGGGTGGCACAGATACGCAGTATTTT.

This clonotype was counted a single time. Germline is not matched at one junction end, which may reflect a read error. V and J are TRBV5-1 and TRBJ2-2; 11 positions match TRBD2. The CDR3 consists of 16 residues. Germline V gives CDR1 SGHRS, CDR2 YFSETQ. The CDR3 is CASSLELAGVPGEPFF. DNA of the CDR3: TGCGCCAGCAGCTTGGAACTAGCGGGAGTACCTGGGGAGCCGTTTTTT.

At least ten counts were recorded for this clonotype. The gene calls are TRBV4-1 and TRBJ1-1, with a tentative D call TRBD1 (5 bases). Germline CDR1 MGHRA, CDR2 YSYEKL. This CDR3 has 16 amino acids. The V and J ends lost 0 bases and 1 base respectively, with 12 bases between them. CDR3 DNA sequence: TGCGCCAGCAGCCAAGAAGGGGCAACTGAGAACACTGAAGCTTTCTTT. Its protein product is CASSQEGATENTEAFF.

This clonotype showed up many times. The chain has TRBV6-5 and TRBJ2-4; 8 bases line up with TRBD1. In germline, CDR1 is MNHEY, CDR2 SVGAGI. V trimming: 5 bases; J trimming: 6 bases; junction bases outside the gene matches: 3. CDR3 length equals 13 residues. The CDR3 region is CASSRTGLNIQYF. DNA for the CDR3: TGTGCCAGCAGTCGGACAGGGCTAAACATTCAGTACTTC.

Only a few counts were recorded for this clonotype. The V gene is TRBV12-3 or TRBV12-4, the J gene TRBJ2-1, with D perhaps matching TRBD1 or TRBD2 (5 bases each). Trimming left V 5 bases short and J 1 base short, with 15 bases between. This CDR3 spans 16 amino acids. The CDR3 loop reads CASSPLGRTSYNEQFF. The CDR3 bases are TGTGCCAGCAGTCCCTTGGGACGGACTTCCTACAATGAGCAGTTCTTC.

This clonotype has a count of ten or more. The chain couples TRBV5-1 to TRBJ1-2; TRBD1 matches at 7 bases. V shed 0 bases, J shed 4 bases, and the junction held 3 bases outside the gene matches. The CDR3 is 14 amino acids. Germline CDR1 SGHRS, CDR2 YFSETQ. The CDR3 here is CASSLGDRSYGYTF. The DNA for the CDR3 is TGCGCCAGCAGCTTGGGGGACAGATCCTATGGCTACACCTTC.

Ten or more counts support this clonotype. The chain carries TRBV19 and TRBJ2-7, with TRBD2 matching 12 bases. V lost 4 bases and J lost 2; bases outside the gene matches: 6. There are 16 residues in the CDR3. Germline V lookup: CDR1 LNHDA, CDR2 SQIVND (reference sequence). CDR3 protein: CASSTLAGGLPYEQYF. As DNA, the CDR3 is TGTGCCAGTAGTACCCTAGCGGGAGGGCTCCCCTACGAGCAGTACTTC.

Many counts were recorded for this clonotype. J is TRBJ1-1 and V is TRBV29-1; 7 bases map to TRBD1. This CDR3 has 15 amino acids. Germline V gene sequence: CDR1 SQVTM, CDR2 ANQGSEA. V shed 2 bases and J 4 bases; nucleotides not matched to a gene: 10. The CDR3 nucleotides are TGCAGCGTTGAAATCGAGGAGGCAGGGGGCACTGAAGCTTTCTTT. Its protein product is CSVEIEEAGGTEAFF.

V gene TRBV7-9 combines with J gene TRBJ1-1, with D hard to call. The CDR3 length is 16 residues. Looked up from germline, CDR1 is SEHNR and CDR2 is FQNEAQ (reference sequence). The V end lost 3 bases, the J end lost 1 base, and 15 bases lay between the germline ends. The CDR3 DNA reads as TGTGCCAGCAGCTTGAGTGTGATCTTTCAGAACACTGAAGCTTTCTTT. Its translation: CASSLSVIFQNTEAFF. Full variable domain (outside the CDR3, taken from reference TRBV7-9 and TRBJ1-1): DTGVSQNPRHKITKRGQNVTFRCDPISEHNRLYWYRQTLGQGPEFLTYFQNEAQLEKSRLLSDRFSAERPKGSFSTLEIQRTEQGDSAMYLCASSLSVIFQNTEAFFGQGTRLTVV.

The table lists this clonotype with many counts. This chain joins TRBV6-5 and TRBJ2-7; 10 bases map to TRBD2. Germline CDR1 and CDR2: MNHEY and SVGAGI. The J segment lost 6 bases and the V segment lost 0 bases, leaving 8 bases of the junction unmatched. There are 16 residues in the CDR3. The CDR3 DNA sequence: TGTGCCAGCAGTTACTCGCCTAGCGGGAGAGTGAGCGAGCAGTACTTC. Protein product: CASSYSPSGRVSEQYF.

Comments on this clonotype: A much bigger clone sits one base away, suggesting this may be a read error. The chain carries TRBV28 and TRBJ2-1; 7 bases match TRBD1. The CDR3 has 12 amino acids. In germline, CDR1 is MDHEN, CDR2 SYDVKM. The chain's CDR3 is CANSFRTGEQFF. Here the CDR3 DNA reads TGTGCCAACAGTTTCCGGACAGGAGAGCAGTTCTTC. Full variable domain (remainder filled in from reference TRBV28 and TRBJ2-1): DVKVTQSSRYLVKRTGEKVFLECVQDMDHENMFWYRQDPGLGLRLIYFSYDVKMKEKGDIPEGYSVSREKKERFSLILESASTNQTSMYLCANSFRTGEQFFGPGTRLTVL.

This clonotype was found many times. The chain uses TRBV21-1 and TRBJ1-3; the table's D call TRBD1 went unverified against the DNA. TRBV21-1 is marked as a pseudogene. The CDR3 spans 16 residues. This CDR3 reads CASSRPGVNAGNTIYF. The CDR3 nucleotides read TGTGCCAGCAGCCGACCCGGGGTCAACGCTGGAAACACCATATATTTT.

This clonotype was found many times. The V and J genes are TRBV20-1 and TRBJ2-3; 8 bases are shared with TRBD2. After removal of 6 bases from V and 2 bases from J, the junction contained 13 bases not matched to a gene. CDR1 and CDR2 from the germline V gene are DFQATT and SNEGSKA (reference sequence). CDR3 size: 16 residues. CDR3 nucleotide sequence: TGCAGTGCCGCCCAGGTAACTAGCGGATTCACAGATACGCAGTATTTT. This codes for CSAAQVTSGFTDTQYF.

Many counts were recorded for this clonotype. The chain couples TRBV11-2 to TRBJ2-1; 11 nucleotides align to TRBD1. V trimming: 1 base; J trimming: 8 bases; junction bases outside the gene matches: 7. Germline-derived CDR1 and CDR2 are SGHAT and FQNNGV. The CDR3 runs 16 residues. CDR3 in amino acids: CASSLVGTGGLDEQFF. The CDR3 DNA sequence: TGTGCCAGCAGCTTAGTAGGGACAGGGGGGCTGGATGAGCAGTTCTTC. The full variable domain, in which reference TRBV11-2 and TRBJ2-1 provide the parts outside the CDR3, is EAGVAQSPRYKIIEKRQSVAFWCNPISGHATLYWYQQILGQGPKLLIQFQNNGVVDDSQLPKDRFSAERLKGVDSTLKIQPAKLEDSAVYLCASSLVGTGGLDEQFFGPGTRLTVL.

Of note for this clonotype: Germline is not matched at one junction end, which may reflect a read error. The chain joins TRBV5-1 to TRBJ2-1, with a tentative D call TRBD2 (7 bases). The germline V gene encodes CDR1 SGHRS and CDR2 YFSETQ. CDR3 length: 14 amino acids. In DNA, the CDR3 is TGCGCCAGCAGCGAACAGGGAGGGGACAATGTGCAGTTCTTC. The encoded protein is CASSEQGGDNVQFF.

This clonotype was counted at least ten times. The chain has TRBV5-6 and TRBJ2-1; D gene ambiguous. CDR3 length equals 14 residues. CDR1 is SGHDT and CDR2 is YYEEEE in the germline V gene. V lost 1 base and J lost 3, with 8 bases in between. CDR3 nucleotide sequence: TGTGCCAGCAGCTTGTTAACAAGCTACAATGAGCAGTTCTTC. It yields the protein CASSLLTSYNEQFF.

V and J are TRBV14 and TRBJ2-3; D gene ambiguous. The V and J ends lost 3 bases and 2 bases respectively, with 12 bases between them. This CDR3 comprises 15 residues. Germline values: CDR1 SGHDN, CDR2 FVKESK. This chain's CDR3 is CASSQLLTDTDTQYF. The CDR3 nucleotides read TGTGCCAGCAGCCAGCTGCTGACGGACACAGATACGCAGTATTTT.

This clonotype was observed at least ten times. The chain is built from TRBV9 and TRBJ1-4, with a weak D call TRBD1 (5 bases). Between the trimmed V and J ends, which lost 4 bases and 8 bases, there was a span of 21 bases. CDR1 is SGDLS and CDR2 is YYNGEE in the germline V gene. CDR3 size: 16 residues. The CDR3, as DNA: TGTGCCAGCAGCCCGGGGACTCCCGATGGATACGAAAAACTGTTTTTT. This encodes CASSPGTPDGYEKLFF.

This clonotype was detected many times. The chain joins TRBV10-2 to TRBJ1-1; D remains unclear. Trimming cost V 0 bases and J 3 bases, with 14 bases left between them. CDR1 and CDR2 from the germline V gene are WSHSY and SAAADI. This CDR3 has 16 amino acids. CDR3 in amino acids: CASSESEKKGYTEAFF. CDR3 coding DNA: TGCGCCAGCAGTGAGTCGGAAAAAAAGGGTTACACTGAAGCTTTCTTT.

At least ten counts were recorded for this clonotype. The chain recombines TRBV27 with TRBJ2-7; 11 nucleotides align to TRBD2. Losses at the gene ends were 5 bases for V and 1 base for J; bases not matched to a gene: 4. The length of the CDR3 is 15 residues. Germline values: CDR1 MNHEY, CDR2 SMNVEV (reference sequence). CDR3 residues: CASSPGLAVSYEQYF. The CDR3 DNA reads as TGTGCCAGCAGTCCGGGACTAGCGGTATCCTACGAGCAGTACTTC.

This clonotype was detected ten times or more. V is TRBV20-1 and J is TRBJ2-3, with D possibly being TRBD1 or TRBD2 (5 bases each). The CDR3 covers 15 residues. V dropped 1 base and J dropped 4 bases, with 15 bases sitting between them. Germline V CDR1 and CDR2: DFQATT, SNEGSKA (reference sequence). DNA of the CDR3: TGCAGTGCTAGAGTGAGGGCAGGGTCCCCAGATACGCAGTATTTT. The encoded protein is CSARVRAGSPDTQYF.

This clonotype was counted many times. V is TRBV19 and J is TRBJ2-2; either TRBD1 or TRBD2 may fit D (5 bases each). V was trimmed by 3 bases and J by 9 bases, leaving 8 bases between them. The CDR3 runs 12 residues. Looked up from germline, CDR1 is LNHDA and CDR2 is SQIVND (reference sequence). The CDR3: CASSIRERELFF. CDR3 sequence (DNA): TGTGCCAGTAGTATCAGGGAGCGGGAGCTGTTTTTT.

This clonotype was detected many times. The gene calls are TRBV5-1 and TRBJ1-2; the match to TRBD1 covers 8 bases. Germline CDR1 SGHRS, CDR2 YFSETQ. The CDR3 runs 16 residues. V shed 0 bases and J 5 bases; nucleotides not matched to a gene: 9. CDR3 sequence (DNA): TGCGCCAGCAGCTTGGAAAATTGGGACAGGCCTTATGGCTACACCTTC. This codes for CASSLENWDRPYGYTF. Full variable domain (outside the CDR3, taken from reference TRBV5-1 and TRBJ1-2): KAGVTQTPRYLIKTRGQQVTLSCSPISGHRSVSWYQQTPGQGLQFLFEYFSETQRNKGNFPGRFSGRQFSNSRSEMNVSTLELGDSALYLCASSLENWDRPYGYTFGSGTRLTVV.

This clonotype came up many times. The chain carries TRBV7-9 and TRBJ1-2, with D uncertain. This CDR3 region has 18 residues. The V gene's germline CDR1 is SEHNR and CDR2 FQNEAQ (reference sequence). The V end was cut by 1 base, the J end by 3 bases, with 21 bases between. CDR3 nucleotide sequence: TGTGCCAGCAGCTTAGTATGGGCAGGAACCCAACACTACTATGGCTACACCTTC. Translating it yields CASSLVWAGTQHYYGYTF.

This clonotype was seen many times. The chain carries TRBV29-1 and TRBJ1-2; D unclear. The CDR3 is made up of 13 amino acids. Germline V CDR1 and CDR2: SQVTM, ANQGSEA. With 0 bases removed from V and 7 bases from J, the gap between germline ends came to 12 bases. The DNA of the CDR3 is TGCAGCGTTGAAGAAATACGTCCTGGTGGCTACACCTTC. Protein product: CSVEEIRPGGYTF.

This clonotype was counted many times. The genes are TRBV6-5 and TRBJ2-3; 9 nucleotides align to TRBD1. Germline CDR1 is MNHEY and CDR2 is SVGAGI. With 4 bases clipped from V and 0 bases from J, the junction kept 11 bases outside the gene matches. This CDR3 has 18 residues. The CDR3 region has the DNA TGTGCCAGCAGTTCACACATAACAGGGGGCCCTAGCACAGATACGCAGTATTTT. The encoded protein is CASSSHITGGPSTDTQYF.

This clonotype showed up many times. This chain joins TRBV5-1 and TRBJ2-3; D ambiguous. This CDR3 is built from 15 residues. Germline-derived CDR1 and CDR2 are SGHRS and YFSETQ. V was pared by 6 bases and J by 0 bases, with 14 bases between. The CDR3 DNA reads as TGCGCCAGCAAGTGGACGACATATAGCACAGATACGCAGTATTTT. Amino acid sequence: CASKWTTYSTDTQYF.

The gene calls are TRBV15 and TRBJ2-5, with D unresolved. The CDR3 spans 12 residues. V lost 3 bases to trimming and J lost 5 bases, with 7 bases between them. Germline assignment: CDR1 LNHNV and CDR2 YYDKDF (reference sequence). CDR3 DNA sequence: TGTGCCACCAGCAGGTCCGGGGAGACCCAGTACTTC. Translation: CATSRSGETQYF. The variable domain in full, with the rest retrieved from reference TRBV15 and TRBJ2-5, is DAMVIQNPRYQVTQFGKPVTLSCSQTLNHNVMYWYQQKSSQAPKLLFHYYDKDFNNEADTPDNFQSRRPNTSFCFLDIRSPGLGDTAMYLCATSRSGETQYFGPGTRLLVL.

This clonotype was counted at least ten times. The V and J genes are TRBV28 and TRBJ1-5; a weak D match, TRBD1 (5 bases). The V end lost 4 bases, the J end lost 0 bases, and 13 bases lay between the germline ends. The germline gives CDR1 MDHEN, CDR2 SYDVKM. This CDR3 has 16 residues. The CDR3 DNA reads TGTGCCAGCAGTTCCTGGGACGGAAATAGCAATCAGCCCCAGCATTTT. Translated: CASSSWDGNSNQPQHF.